These 8 T cell receptor beta chains share one sample of origin, sequenced in a study of cytomegalovirus exposure and HLA in healthy donors. The PCR made use of 60 Vbeta and 13 Jbeta primers. The method was immunoSEQ multiplex PCR; TCRdb's version includes in-frame clones alone and lacks a portion of them. The sample consists of approximately 110,000 clones, 12% to 15% of them appearing once. Sequences were obtained from PBMCs. Receptors were obtained from a female donor in good health and CMV-seronegative.

The table lists this clone with a few counts. This chain joins TRBV27 and TRBJ2-3, with TRBD1 matching 7 bases. This CDR3 is built from 16 residues. Germline loops: CDR1 MNHEY, CDR2 SMNVEV (reference sequence). Trimming took 2 bases from V and 1 from J; bases not matched to a gene: 6. The CDR3 spells CASSLAWTGRTDTQYF. The CDR3 nucleotides read TGTGCCAGCAGTTTAGCTTGGACAGGCCGCACAGATACGCAGTATTTT.

The rearrangement links TRBV19 to TRBJ2-5, with TRBD2 as a possible D gene (6 bases). The germline V and J ends were trimmed by 3 bases and 4 bases, with 15 bases remaining between them. This CDR3 region has 15 residues. CDR1 and CDR2 from the germline V gene are LNHDA and SQIVND (reference sequence). CDR3 coding DNA: TGTGCCAGTAGTATTGCGGGGAATGGTTTAGAGACCCAGTACTTC. Translating gives CASSIAGNGLETQYF.

This clone showed up just a few times. The chain combines TRBV7-9 with TRBJ2-7, with TRBD1 matching over 9 bases. This CDR3 comprises 17 residues. Germline values: CDR1 SEHNR, CDR2 FQNEAQ (reference sequence). Trimming took 5 bases from V and 0 from J; bases not matched to a gene: 11. The CDR3 DNA sequence: TGTGCCAGCAGCCGACGGGGTCGGGGACAGGGCTCCTACGAGCAGTACTTC. It specifies CASSRRGRGQGSYEQYF. The whole variable domain, remainder taken from reference TRBV7-9 and TRBJ2-7, is DTGVSQNPRHKITKRGQNVTFRCDPISEHNRLYWYRQTLGQGPEFLTYFQNEAQLEKSRLLSDRFSAERPKGSFSTLEIQRTEQGDSAMYLCASSRRGRGQGSYEQYFGPGTRLTVT.

The rearrangement joins TRBV7-8 to TRBJ2-1; TRBD2 aligns across 8 bases. Germline V gives CDR1 SGHVS, CDR2 FQNEAQ. The CDR3 spans 16 residues. Germline trimming cut 3 bases from V and 4 bases from J; bases unmatched to any gene: 8. CDR3 residues: CASSFLPSGYYNEQFF. CDR3 sequence (DNA): TGTGCCAGCAGCTTCCTACCTAGCGGGTATTACAATGAGCAGTTCTTC.

V usage is TRBV7-2 and J usage is TRBJ2-2; 10 bases map to TRBD2. CDR1 and CDR2 from the germline V gene are SGHTA and FQGNSA. V lost 4 bases, J lost 2 bases, and 7 bases stayed unmatched. CDR3 length: 17 residues. The CDR3 coding sequence is TGTGCCAGCAGCTCCCGGACTAGCGGAATCAACACCGGGGAGCTGTTTTTT. It encodes CASSSRTSGINTGELFF.

This clone was detected only a few times. V and J are TRBV4-3 and TRBJ2-3; possibly TRBD2 for D (6 bases). Germline CDR1 LGHNA, CDR2 YSLEER. The CDR3 length is 14 residues. The germline V and J ends were trimmed by 0 bases and 3 bases, with 7 bases remaining between them. DNA for the CDR3: TGCGCCAGCAGCCAAGATGGAGGGACAGATACGCAGTATTTT. It codes for CASSQDGGTDTQYF.

This clone has more than one count but fewer than ten. J is TRBJ2-3 and V is TRBV6-5; D gene ambiguous. This CDR3 has 14 amino acids. Germline V gene data show CDR1 as MNHEY and CDR2 as SVGAGI. The V and J ends lost 10 bases and 1 base respectively, with 15 bases between them. This chain's CDR3 is CATSNRRGTDTQYF. CDR3 in DNA: TGTGCCACCAGCAATCGAAGAGGCACAGATACGCAGTATTTT.

This clone has just a few counts. The chain employs TRBV5-6 and TRBJ1-2; 8 bases line up with TRBD1. V shed 2 bases and J 9 bases; nucleotides not matched to a gene: 6. CDR3 length: 13 amino acids. The germline gives CDR1 SGHDT, CDR2 YYEEEE. CDR3 sequence reads: CASSLQGGGSYTF. The CDR3 DNA sequence: TGTGCCAGCAGCTTACAGGGGGGTGGGAGCTACACCTTC.